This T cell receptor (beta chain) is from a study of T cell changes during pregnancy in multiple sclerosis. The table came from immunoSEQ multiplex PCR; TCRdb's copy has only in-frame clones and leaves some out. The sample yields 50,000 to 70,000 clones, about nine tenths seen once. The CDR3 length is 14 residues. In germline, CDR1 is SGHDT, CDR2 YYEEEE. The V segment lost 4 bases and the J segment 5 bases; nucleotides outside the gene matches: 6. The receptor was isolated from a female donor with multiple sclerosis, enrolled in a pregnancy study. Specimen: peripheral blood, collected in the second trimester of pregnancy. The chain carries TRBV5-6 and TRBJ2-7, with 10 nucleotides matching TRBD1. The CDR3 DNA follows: TGTGCCAGCAGCCCCCGGGACAGGGGCCACGAGCAGTACTTC. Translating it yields CASSPRDRGHEQYF.